This passage covers 8 T cell receptor beta chains from one sample sequenced in a study of T cell responses to AZD1222 COVID-19 vaccine. Only in-frame clones appear in the TCRdb table, and some are missing; sequencing was by immunoSEQ multiplex PCR. This table has 180,000 or so clones, about nine tenths appearing once. The sample consisted of peripheral blood, taken 28 days after the second AZD1222 dose. The source is an adult who received the AZD1222 COVID-19 vaccine.

The gene calls are TRBV6-5 and TRBJ1-3; no reliable D call. Germline CDR1 reads MNHEY; CDR2 reads SVGAGI. There are 16 residues in the CDR3. The V gene lost 4 bases and the J gene lost 0 bases, with 13 bases spanning the gap. The CDR3 protein is CASSFSGSTSGNTIYF. The CDR3 nucleotides are TGTGCCAGCAGTTTCAGCGGGTCGACCTCTGGAAACACCATATATTTT.

The rearrangement uses TRBV6-2 or TRBV6-3 and TRBJ2-3, with D unclear. Trimming took off 4 bases at V and 0 bases at J, with 14 bases between the two ends. Germline CDR1 reads MNHEY; CDR2 reads SVGEGT. This CDR3 has 16 residues. DNA of the CDR3: TGTGCCAGCAGTTTGCGGCTATCAAAAAGCACAGATACGCAGTATTTT. As protein: CASSLRLSKSTDTQYF.

This clone showed up just once. J is TRBJ2-5 and V is TRBV7-2; D ambiguous. There are 12 residues in the CDR3. Germline V CDR1 and CDR2: SGHTA, FQGNSA. Between the trimmed V and J ends, which lost 5 bases and 5 bases, there was a span of 9 bases. The CDR3 loop is CASSAGRETQYF. CDR3 bases: TGTGCCAGCAGCGCCGGCCGGGAGACCCAGTACTTC.

The chain employs TRBV3-1 (or the pseudogene TRBV3-2) and TRBJ1-3; a weak D match, TRBD1 (6 bases). V was clipped by 3 bases and J by 4 bases, with 10 bases between them. The CDR3 sequence is 14 residues long. The germline CDR1 and CDR2 sequences are LGHDT and YNNKEL (reference sequence). The CDR3 DNA reads as TGTGCCAGCAGCCATCCTGACAGGGGAAACACCATATATTTT. This gives the protein CASSHPDRGNTIYF.

This chain connects TRBV10-3 to TRBJ2-2; 8 bases agree with TRBD1. Germline V gene sequence: CDR1 ENHRY, CDR2 SYGVKD. The V gene end was trimmed by 6 bases and the J gene end by 1 base; junction bases not matched to a gene: 7. This CDR3 is 16 amino acids long. For the CDR3, the DNA is TGTGCCATCAGCGTAAACAGGGGGTGGAACACCGGGGAGCTGTTTTTT. Translating gives CAISVNRGWNTGELFF.

The chain uses TRBV11-2 and TRBJ2-3; the D gene is possibly TRBD2 (6 bases). CDR1 and CDR2 from the germline V gene are SGHAT and FQNNGV. Trimming cost V 1 base and J 8 bases, with 19 bases left between them. The CDR3 has 16 residues. CDR3 nucleotide sequence: TGTGCCAGCAGCTTAGTCATATCAGTAGCGGAGGGTACGCAGTATTTT. It encodes CASSLVISVAEGTQYF. Combining the CDR3 with reference TRBV11-2 and TRBJ2-3 gives the whole variable domain EAGVAQSPRYKIIEKRQSVAFWCNPISGHATLYWYQQILGQGPKLLIQFQNNGVVDDSQLPKDRFSAERLKGVDSTLKIQPAKLEDSAVYLCASSLVISVAEGTQYFGPGTRLTVL.

About this clone: An end of the junction differs from the germline gene, which may be a read error. The V gene is TRBV19, the J gene TRBJ2-6; possible D gene TRBD1, 5 bases. The germline V gene encodes CDR1 LNHDA and CDR2 SQIVND (reference sequence). There are 17 residues in the CDR3. The CDR3 region is CASSMWGAVAGANVLTF. CDR3 coding DNA: TGTGCCAGCAGTATGTGGGGCGCGGTAGCTGGGGCCAACGTCCTGACTTTC. Looking up the rest from reference TRBV19 and TRBJ2-6 gives the full variable domain: DGGITQSPKYLFRKEGQNVTLSCEQNLNHDAMYWYRQDPGQGLRLIYYSQIVNDFQKGDIAEGYSVSREKKESFPLTVTSAQKNPTAFYLCASSMWGAVAGANVLTFGAGSRLTVL.

This clone has a single count. The chain has TRBV23-1 and TRBJ2-3; D not resolved. TRBV23-1 falls under the ORF class, with uncertain function. This CDR3 is 13 amino acids long. V lost 10 bases to trimming and J lost 2 bases, with 13 bases between them. CDR3 amino acids: CAKRRPYTDTQYF. CDR3 DNA: TGCGCCAAACGGCGGCCCTACACAGATACGCAGTATTTT.